This entry lists 31 T cell receptor beta chains sequenced from one sample in a study of blood T cell repertoires in COVID-19. Some clones are missing from TCRdb's copy, which holds only in-frame ones; the method was immunoSEQ multiplex PCR. The data show 300,000 to 350,000 clones, around 92% seen once. Sequenced material: PBMCs or T cells enriched from blood (not recorded which). Every receptor here comes from a woman in her 30s who had recovered from COVID-19.

V and J are TRBV6-2 or TRBV6-3 and TRBJ2-7; maybe TRBD2 (6 bases). The CDR3 loop spans 15 amino acids. Trimming pared 4 bases from V and 4 bases from J, leaving 17 bases between. Germline assignment: CDR1 MNHEY and CDR2 SVGEGT. The CDR3 DNA sequence: TGTGCCAGCAGTTCACTAACACGGGGACTGTACGAGCAGTACTTC. This translates into CASSSLTRGLYEQYF.

This CDR3 reads CASSPGLARYNEQFF. The CDR3 DNA is TGTGCCAGCAGCCCTGGACTAGCGAGATACAATGAGCAGTTCTTC. The chain combines TRBV7-3 with TRBJ2-1; the match to TRBD2 covers 9 bases. The ends lost 5 bases at V and 4 bases at J; junction bases unmatched: 6. The CDR3 is made up of 15 amino acids. Germline CDR1 SGHTA, CDR2 FQGTGA.

This rearrangement joins TRBV15 to TRBJ1-5; D might be TRBD1 (5 bases). Germline V gene data show CDR1 as LNHNV and CDR2 as YYDKDF (reference sequence). CDR3 size: 16 residues. V was cut by 0 bases and J by 7 bases, with 16 bases left in between. The CDR3 loop is CATSRDLPGAGQPQHF. In nucleotides, the CDR3 is TGTGCCACCAGCAGAGATCTTCCAGGAGCAGGGCAGCCCCAGCATTTT.

The V gene is TRBV6-4, the J gene TRBJ2-1; 11 bases align to TRBD2. The V gene end was trimmed by 3 bases and the J gene end by 10 bases; junction bases not matched to a gene: 5. The CDR3 consists of 14 residues. The germline gives CDR1 MRHNA, CDR2 SNTAGT. The CDR3, as DNA: TGTGCCAGCAGTGAACTAGCGGGAGTACGGGAGCAGTTCTTC. Protein sequence: CASSELAGVREQFF.

V is TRBV19 and J is TRBJ1-1; tentatively, D is TRBD1 (5 bases). Germline CDR1 and CDR2: LNHDA and SQIVND (reference sequence). The CDR3 covers 14 residues. The germline V and J ends were trimmed by 3 bases and 0 bases, with 8 bases remaining between them. This chain's CDR3 is CASSMGQVNTEAFF. DNA of the CDR3: TGTGCCAGTAGTATGGGGCAGGTGAACACTGAAGCTTTCTTT.

The CDR3 region is CASSVTGNSNSPLHF. The CDR3 bases are TGTGCCAGCAGCGTGACAGGGAACAGTAATTCACCCCTCCACTTT. This sequence joins TRBV13 and TRBJ1-6, with 7 bases matching TRBD1. Germline values: CDR1 PRHDT, CDR2 FYEKMQ (reference sequence). The V and J ends lost 5 bases and 6 bases, in that order; junction bases with no gene match: 7. This CDR3 spans 15 amino acids.

The V and J genes are TRBV28 and TRBJ2-7; 15 nucleotides match TRBD2. The CDR3 totals 17 residues. CDR1 and CDR2 from the germline V gene are MDHEN and SYDVKM. V gave up 3 bases and J gave up 2 bases; unmatched junction bases: 5. CDR3 DNA: TGTGCCAGCAGTTTTCTCGGACTAGCGGGAGGGCCCTACGAGCAGTACTTC. Its protein product is CASSFLGLAGGPYEQYF.

The chain is built from TRBV3-1 (or the pseudogene TRBV3-2) and TRBJ1-1; D may be TRBD1 (5 bases). Looked up from germline, CDR1 is LGHDT and CDR2 is YNNKEL (reference sequence). The CDR3 is made up of 15 amino acids. With 0 bases removed from V and 5 bases from J, the gap between germline ends came to 13 bases. DNA for the CDR3: TGTGCCAGCAGCCAAGATATCAGGGCGGGAACTGAAGCTTTCTTT. Its translation: CASSQDIRAGTEAFF.

This clone appeared a single time. CDR3 residues: CASSQGGRYEQYF. The CDR3 DNA reads TGTGCCAGCAGCCAAGGAGGCCGTTACGAGCAGTACTTC. This chain connects TRBV3-1 (or the pseudogene TRBV3-2) to TRBJ2-7; D call uncertain. Germline V CDR1 and CDR2: LGHDT, YNNKEL (reference sequence). The germline V and J ends were trimmed by 1 base and 4 bases, with 8 bases remaining between them. The CDR3 covers 13 residues.

V gene TRBV7-8 combines with J gene TRBJ2-7; D might be TRBD2 (5 bases). This CDR3 is 13 amino acids long. Trimming took off 7 bases at V and 3 bases at J, with 13 bases between the two ends. CDR1 and CDR2 (germline): SGHVS, FQNEAQ. Here the CDR3 reads CASTRGSNYEQYF. The CDR3 DNA is TGTGCCAGCACTCGGGGATCCAACTACGAGCAGTACTTC.

The rearrangement uses TRBV19 and TRBJ1-1; 8 bases fit TRBD1. J gave up 3 bases and V 7 bases, and 7 bases lay outside the gene matches. This CDR3 spans 14 amino acids. Germline V lookup: CDR1 LNHDA, CDR2 SQIVND (reference sequence). The CDR3 loop is CASTVTGVHTEAFF. Written as DNA, the CDR3 is TGTGCCAGTACCGTGACAGGGGTACACACTGAAGCTTTCTTT.

V is TRBV18 and J is TRBJ2-7; possible D gene TRBD1, 6 bases. V lost 2 bases, J lost 3 bases, and 14 bases lay in between. Germline CDR1 and CDR2: KGHSH and LQKENI. CDR3 length equals 15 residues. CDR3 bases: TGTGCCAGCTCACCAGGGCAGGGGATTCTCTACGAGCAGTACTTC. It specifies CASSPGQGILYEQYF.

V usage is TRBV3-1 (or the pseudogene TRBV3-2) and J usage is TRBJ2-2; TRBD2 is a possible D gene (5 bases). CDR1 is LGHDT, CDR2 YNNKEL, per germline (reference sequence). The CDR3 consists of 17 residues. V was clipped by 5 bases and J by 6 bases, with 22 bases between them. The CDR3 nucleotides are TGTGCCAGCAGCGAATTTTTCGGGCGGAGGCAGGCCGGGGAGCTGTTTTTT. This translates into CASSEFFGRRQAGELFF.

The chain couples TRBV29-1 to TRBJ2-1, with TRBD2 identical over 12 bases. The V segment lost 2 bases and the J segment 7 bases; nucleotides outside the gene matches: 3. Germline assignment: CDR1 SQVTM and CDR2 ANQGSEA. There are 14 residues in the CDR3. The CDR3 here is CSVERLAGGNEQFF. CDR3 sequence (DNA): TGCAGCGTTGAAAGGCTAGCGGGAGGGAATGAGCAGTTCTTC.

The chain combines TRBV13 with TRBJ1-2; 8 bases agree with TRBD1. There are 16 residues in the CDR3. The trim removed 5 bases at V and 5 bases at J, leaving 13 bases unmatched. CDR1 and CDR2 from the germline V gene are PRHDT and FYEKMQ (reference sequence). The CDR3, as DNA: TGTGCCAGCAGCCCTAGACCGGACAGGGCCGGATATGGCTACACCTTC. Amino acids: CASSPRPDRAGYGYTF. Together with reference TRBV13 and TRBJ1-2, the CDR3 gives the full variable domain: AAGVIQSPRHLIKEKRETATLKCYPIPRHDTVYWYQQGPGQDPQFLISFYEKMQSDKGSIPDRFSAQQFSDYHSELNMSSLELGDSALYFCASSPRPDRAGYGYTFGSGTRLTVV.

This chain links TRBV28 with TRBJ1-1, with D maybe TRBD1 (6 bases). V gave up 3 bases and J gave up 5 bases, with 13 bases separating them. Germline values: CDR1 MDHEN, CDR2 SYDVKM. The CDR3 has 14 amino acids. The CDR3 is CASSFRGYMTEAFF. The CDR3 region has the DNA TGTGCCAGCAGTTTTAGGGGGTACATGACTGAAGCTTTCTTT.

This clone was observed once. The rearrangement uses TRBV9 and TRBJ2-7; the D is unclear. Trimming took off 4 bases at V and 3 bases at J, with 14 bases between the two ends. Germline V gives CDR1 SGDLS, CDR2 YYNGEE. The CDR3 sequence is 14 residues long. The CDR3 sequence is CASSPGGRIYEQYF. The CDR3 coding sequence is TGTGCCAGCAGCCCCGGTGGCAGGATCTACGAGCAGTACTTC.

Here the CDR3 DNA reads TGTGCCAGTAGTATGGGGGGAGGCAATGAGCAGTTCTTC. This sequence encodes CASSMGGGNEQFF. V gene TRBV19 combines with J gene TRBJ2-1, with D maybe TRBD2 (6 bases). The CDR3 length is 13 residues. Germline V gene data show CDR1 as LNHDA and CDR2 as SQIVND (reference sequence). Trimming removed 3 bases from V and 6 bases from J, with 9 bases in between.

The V and J genes are TRBV27 and TRBJ2-1, with 11 positions matching TRBD2. Germline V lookup: CDR1 MNHEY, CDR2 SMNVEV (reference sequence). This CDR3 is built from 16 residues. Germline trimming cut 5 bases from V and 3 bases from J; bases unmatched to any gene: 6. The CDR3 protein is CASSSGTSGNYNEQFF. The CDR3 nucleotides read TGTGCCAGCAGTAGTGGGACTAGCGGAAACTACAATGAGCAGTTCTTC.

The chain carries TRBV30 and TRBJ1-2; TRBD1 matches 8 bases. The V and J ends lost 3 bases and 2 bases, in that order; junction bases with no gene match: 2. The CDR3 covers 13 residues. The V gene's germline CDR1 is GTSNPN and CDR2 SVGIG (reference sequence). CDR3 protein: CAWSGQGNYGYTF. The CDR3 region has the DNA TGTGCCTGGAGCGGACAGGGAAACTATGGCTACACCTTC.

The chain combines TRBV6-1 with TRBJ2-4; 10 nucleotides match TRBD2. CDR3 length: 20 amino acids. CDR1 and CDR2 from the germline V gene are MNHNS and SASEGT. Trimming took 2 bases from V and 3 from J; bases not matched to a gene: 16. The DNA of the CDR3 is TGTGCCAGCAGTGAATTTCCTGGGGCTAGCGGGAGCCGGGGCAAAAACATTCAGTACTTC. Protein sequence: CASSEFPGASGSRGKNIQYF.

The V gene is TRBV27, the J gene TRBJ2-5, with D uncertain. The germline V gene encodes CDR1 MNHEY and CDR2 SMNVEV (reference sequence). The CDR3 has 10 residues. The V and J ends lost 8 bases and 7 bases respectively, with 8 bases between them. The CDR3 DNA sequence: TGTGCCAGCCATCTCGGGACCCAGTACTTC. It is translated as CASHLGTQYF.

The gene calls are TRBV5-4 and TRBJ2-1; 8 bases line up with TRBD1. The CDR3 covers 15 residues. The V segment lost 3 bases and the J segment 3 bases; nucleotides outside the gene matches: 5. In germline, CDR1 is SGHNT, CDR2 YYREEE (reference sequence). CDR3 region: CASSWLTGVYNEQFF. CDR3 DNA: TGTGCCAGCAGCTGGTTGACAGGGGTCTACAATGAGCAGTTCTTC.

The CDR3 bases are TGTGCCAGCTCACCTGGACCGGCGGGGAATGAGCAGTTCTTC. It encodes CASSPGPAGNEQFF. This chain joins TRBV18 and TRBJ2-1; TRBD2 is a possible D gene (6 bases). This CDR3 spans 14 amino acids. CDR1 is KGHSH, CDR2 LQKENI, per germline. V lost 3 bases and J 7 bases, leaving 13 bases between the germline ends. Variable domain in full (rest from reference TRBV18 and TRBJ2-1): NAGVMQNPRHLVRRRGQEARLRCSPMKGHSHVYWYRQLPEEGLKFMVYLQKENIIDESGMPKERFSAEFPKEGPSILRIQQVVRGDSAAYFCASSPGPAGNEQFFGPGTRLTVL.

This clone was picked up one time. This sample includes further DNA sequences coding for the same CDR3. The chain recombines TRBV7-2 with TRBJ1-5, with 7 bases that match TRBD1. The CDR3 totals 14 residues. Germline V gives CDR1 SGHTA, CDR2 FQGNSA. Losses at the gene ends were 5 bases for V and 3 bases for J; bases not matched to a gene: 4. The CDR3 spells CASSRTGLNQPQHF. CDR3 DNA sequence: TGTGCCAGCAGCCGGACAGGACTCAATCAGCCCCAGCATTTT.

The chain has TRBV19 and TRBJ2-7; TRBD2 matches 13 bases. The CDR3 has 17 amino acids. Germline lookup yields CDR1 LNHDA and CDR2 SQIVND (reference sequence). V dropped 1 base and J dropped 0; count of bases not matched to a gene: 3. The CDR3 nucleotides read TGTGCCAGTAGTATAGGAAGACTAGCGGGAGGCTCCTACGAGCAGTACTTC. It translates to CASSIGRLAGGSYEQYF.

With respect to this clone: At one end the junction does not follow the germline gene, possibly because of a read error. The chain links TRBV15 to TRBJ2-4, with a possible D match to TRBD2 (6 bases). Germline CDR1 LNHNV, CDR2 YYDKDF (reference sequence). This CDR3 has 12 residues. The CDR3 nucleotides read TGTGCCACCAGCAGGTCAGGACGGCCGGGGGACTTC. Protein product: CATSRSGRPGDF. The variable domain in full, completed from reference TRBV15 and TRBJ2-4, reads DAMVIQNPRYQVTQFGKPVTLSCSQTLNHNVMYWYQQKSSQAPKLLFHYYDKDFNNEADTPDNFQSRRPNTSFCFLDIRSPGLGDTAMYLCATSRSGRPGDFGAGTRLSVL.

This chain uses TRBV7-3 with TRBJ1-1, with no clear D. The germline gives CDR1 SGHTA, CDR2 FQGTGA. V was clipped by 4 bases and J by 0 bases, with 6 bases between them. CDR3 size: 13 residues. For the CDR3, the DNA is TGTGCCAGCAGCTCACAGATGAACACTGAAGCTTTCTTT. Translation gives CASSSQMNTEAFF.

The rearrangement joins TRBV19 to TRBJ2-5, with 14 bases lining up with TRBD2. With 3 bases clipped from V and 5 bases from J, the junction kept 14 bases outside the gene matches. In germline, CDR1 is LNHDA, CDR2 SQIVND (reference sequence). The CDR3 is made up of 19 amino acids. The CDR3 here is CASSITGLAGVGSGETQYF. The DNA for the CDR3 is TGTGCCAGTAGTATCACGGGACTAGCGGGAGTCGGTTCCGGGGAGACCCAGTACTTC.

The gene calls are TRBV6-5 and TRBJ1-2; 7 nucleotides match TRBD1. The length of the CDR3 is 14 residues. Losses at the gene ends were 8 bases for V and 4 bases for J; bases not matched to a gene: 10. Germline-derived CDR1 and CDR2 are MNHEY and SVGAGI. The DNA of the CDR3 is TGTGCCAGCTACGATAGGACAGGCACCTATGGCTACACCTTC. Its protein product is CASYDRTGTYGYTF.

This chain joins TRBV30 and TRBJ2-7, with 11 bases matching TRBD2. CDR3 length equals 15 residues. With V trimmed by 3 bases and J by 7 bases, 11 bases remained unmatched. The germline gives CDR1 GTSNPN, CDR2 SVGIG (reference sequence). The CDR3 region is CAWRSWPSGRREQYF. CDR3 nucleotide sequence: TGTGCCTGGAGGAGTTGGCCTAGCGGGAGGAGAGAGCAGTACTTC.